This T cell receptor beta chain is from a study of CD8+ T cells in alopecia areata. Looking at the study overall: Oral tofacitinib (5 to 10 mg twice daily) was administered to treated patients.

Treatment denoted: oral pan-JAK inhibitor, 5-10 mg twice daily. The length of the CDR3 is 16 residues. Germline V gene data show CDR1 as MNHEY and CDR2 as SMNVEV (reference sequence). The V gene lost 6 bases and the J gene lost 0 bases, with 12 bases spanning the gap. A word on this clone: What it recognizes is unknown.

As the sequencing template, cDNA was produced by extracting RNA and reverse transcribing it. Libraries were prepared by immunoSEQ multiplex PCR; TCRdb keeps only in-frame clonotypes and omits some of them. Found here are 190,000 or so clones, around 50% of them singletons; the top ten hold roughly 12%. Study observations and caveats: Sequences from scalp samples also cover resident alphabeta T cells of normal skin.

The TCR comes from a human donor with alopecia areata. The chain uses TRBV27 and TRBJ1-6; D is unclear. The sample was CD8+ T cells sorted from blood, taken at week 24, from a patient treated with tofacitinib. CDR3 amino acids: CASSPPLGSYNSPLHF. Written as DNA, the CDR3 is TGTGCCAGCAGCCCGCCCCTAGGCTCCTATAATTCACCCCTCCACTTT.